One and the same sample provided the 19 T cell receptor beta chains below, sequenced in a study of blood T cell repertoires in COVID-19. TCRdb's copy holds only in-frame clones and misses some; the assay was immunoSEQ multiplex PCR. The table includes some 60,000 clones, around 90% detected once. What was sequenced was peripheral blood. Every receptor here comes from an older man with acute or convalescent COVID-19.

The chain links TRBV5-1 to TRBJ1-5; D might be TRBD1 (5 bases). This CDR3 has 13 amino acids. Germline V gene data show CDR1 as SGHRS and CDR2 as YFSETQ. With 5 bases removed from V and 3 bases from J, the gap between germline ends came to 9 bases. CDR3 sequence (DNA): TGCGCCAGCAGTCCAGGGAACAATCAGCCCCAGCATTTT. It translates to CASSPGNNQPQHF.

The chain uses TRBV2 and TRBJ1-2; D is possibly TRBD1 (5 bases). This CDR3 region has 13 residues. V lost 1 base, J lost 2 bases, and 5 bases lay in between. Per germline, CDR1 SNHLY and CDR2 FYNNEI. The CDR3: CASSEGQNYGYTF. CDR3 nucleotides: TGTGCCAGCAGTGAAGGACAGAACTATGGCTACACCTTC. Looking up the rest from reference TRBV2 and TRBJ1-2 gives the full variable domain: EPEVTQTPSHQVTQMGQEVILRCVPISNHLYFYWYRQILGQKVEFLVSFYNNEISEKSEIFDDQFSVERPDGSNFTLKIRSTKLEDSAMYFCASSEGQNYGYTFGSGTRLTVV.

The CDR3 DNA is TGTGCCAGCAGCTTAATGCCAAGGGGGGGAGGAGATACGCAGTATTTT. Amino acid sequence: CASSLMPRGGGDTQYF. V and J are TRBV7-3 and TRBJ2-3; tentative D call: TRBD2 (7 bases). Germline lookup yields CDR1 SGHTA and CDR2 FQGTGA. Trimming took 1 base from V and 5 from J, leaving 16 bases between them. The CDR3 totals 16 residues.

The genes are TRBV7-9 and TRBJ1-3, with D possibly TRBD1 on 6 matching bases. Per germline, CDR1 SEHNR and CDR2 FQNEAQ (reference sequence). The V and J ends lost 6 bases and 1 base respectively, with 7 bases between them. The CDR3 consists of 13 residues. This CDR3 reads CASRRGSGNTIYF. Here the CDR3 DNA reads TGTGCCAGCAGAAGGGGGTCTGGAAACACCATATATTTT.

The chain links TRBV15 to TRBJ2-7; 7 nucleotides line up with TRBD2. V shed 0 bases, J shed 4 bases, and the junction held 15 bases outside the gene matches. CDR1 is LNHNV and CDR2 is YYDKDF in the germline V gene (reference sequence). The CDR3 length is 18 residues. This chain's CDR3 is CATSRDPGGASGGYEQYF. Written as DNA, the CDR3 is TGTGCCACCAGCAGAGATCCGGGGGGAGCCTCCGGAGGGTACGAGCAGTACTTC.

The CDR3 here is CASSTGYQPQHF. The DNA for the CDR3 is TGTGCCAGTTCAACAGGGTACCAGCCCCAGCATTTT. The chain carries TRBV7-9 and TRBJ1-5, with D perhaps matching TRBD1 (6 bases). Trimming took off 9 bases at V and 7 bases at J, with 13 bases between the two ends. The CDR3 runs 12 residues. The germline V gene has CDR1 SEHNR and CDR2 FQNEAQ (reference sequence).

V usage is TRBV4-1 and J usage is TRBJ2-1; 15 nucleotides align to TRBD2. V shed 3 bases and J 7 bases; nucleotides not matched to a gene: 10. There are 18 residues in the CDR3. Germline assignment: CDR1 MGHRA and CDR2 YSYEKL. CDR3 in amino acids: CASSHPGTSGGRWNEQFF. CDR3 nucleotide sequence: TGCGCCAGCAGCCACCCGGGGACTAGCGGGGGGCGGTGGAATGAGCAGTTCTTC.

This chain joins TRBV5-4 and TRBJ2-7; 13 nucleotides align to TRBD2. Per the germline V gene, CDR1 is SGHNT and CDR2 is YYREEE (reference sequence). The V gene end was trimmed by 0 bases and the J gene end by 4 bases; junction bases not matched to a gene: 4. The CDR3 is 16 residues long. The CDR3: CASSLGLAGGSYEQYF. Here the CDR3 DNA reads TGTGCCAGCAGCTTGGGACTAGCGGGGGGAAGTTACGAGCAGTACTTC.

V usage is TRBV7-4 and J usage is TRBJ1-5; weak D call: TRBD1 (6 bases). The V end lost 4 bases, the J end lost 7 bases, and 17 bases lay between the germline ends. This CDR3 is built from 15 residues. Germline V lookup: CDR1 SGHVT, CDR2 SQSDAQ. The CDR3 sequence: CASSSQGSLRQPQHF. CDR3 in DNA: TGTGCCAGCAGCTCACAGGGATCCCTTCGGCAGCCCCAGCATTTT.

J is TRBJ2-3 and V is TRBV27; 12 bases are shared with TRBD2. CDR1 is MNHEY and CDR2 is SMNVEV in the germline V gene (reference sequence). Germline trimming cut 6 bases from V and 2 bases from J; bases unmatched to any gene: 12. The CDR3 has 18 residues. CDR3 sequence: CASSPTSGGTFTTDTQYF. In DNA form, the CDR3 reads TGTGCCAGCAGCCCCACTAGCGGGGGGACCTTTACCACAGATACGCAGTATTTT.

This clone was observed once. V and J are TRBV28 and TRBJ2-5, with 11 bases matching TRBD1. The germline V gene encodes CDR1 MDHEN and CDR2 SYDVKM. Losses at the gene ends were 6 bases for V and 5 bases for J; bases not matched to a gene: 8. The CDR3 is made up of 15 amino acids. In nucleotides, the CDR3 is TGTGCCAGCAGCTCCGGGACAGGGGGTTTGGAGACCCAGTACTTC. Residues: CASSSGTGGLETQYF.

This chain joins TRBV7-9 and TRBJ2-7, with 8 bases lining up with TRBD2. From germline, CDR1 is SEHNR and CDR2 FQNEAQ (reference sequence). J lost 3 bases, V lost 5 bases, and 6 bases had no gene match. The length of the CDR3 is 14 residues. CDR3 sequence (DNA): TGTGCCAGCAGCACCTGGACTAGCAGCTACGAGCAGTACTTC. It encodes CASSTWTSSYEQYF.

The sample holds a few counts of this clone. The chain joins TRBV11-2 to TRBJ1-6; D is unclear. V was cut by 5 bases and J by 7 bases, with 21 bases left in between. CDR3 size: 17 residues. Germline CDR1 is SGHAT and CDR2 is FQNNGV. Here the CDR3 reads CASSPRPRAQQNSPLHF. CDR3 bases: TGTGCCAGCAGCCCTCGTCCGCGGGCCCAACAAAATTCACCCCTCCACTTT.

The chain carries TRBV5-1 and TRBJ2-3, with a possible D match to TRBD2 (6 bases). Germline V CDR1 and CDR2: SGHRS, YFSETQ. V was pared by 1 base and J by 8 bases, with 14 bases between. CDR3 length: 14 residues. CDR3 amino acids: CASSLTAGPGTQYF. The DNA of the CDR3 is TGCGCCAGCAGCTTGACTGCGGGGCCAGGTACGCAGTATTTT.

The rearrangement joins TRBV2 to TRBJ2-3; D is ambiguous. The CDR3 length is 13 residues. V was cut by 3 bases and J by 3 bases, with 7 bases left in between. Per the germline V gene, CDR1 is SNHLY and CDR2 is FYNNEI. CDR3 in amino acids: CASSDGLTDTQYF. The CDR3 DNA follows: TGTGCCAGCAGTGACGGTCTTACAGATACGCAGTATTTT.

The V call is TRBV5-4, the J call TRBJ2-1; 8 nucleotides match TRBD2. With V trimmed by 5 bases and J by 1 base, 11 bases remained unmatched. The CDR3 runs to 17 residues. Germline CDR1 reads SGHNT; CDR2 reads YYREEE (reference sequence). The CDR3 loop is CASSRGGPTESYNEQFF. The CDR3 DNA follows: TGTGCCAGCAGTCGGGGGGGGCCCACGGAGTCCTACAATGAGCAGTTCTTC. The whole variable domain, remainder taken from reference TRBV5-4 and TRBJ2-1, is ETGVTQSPTHLIKTRGQQVTLRCSSQSGHNTVSWYQQALGQGPQFIFQYYREEENGRGNFPPRFSGLQFPNYSSELNVNALELDDSALYLCASSRGGPTESYNEQFFGPGTRLTVL.

V and J are TRBV6-5 and TRBJ1-4; perhaps TRBD1 as D (5 bases). The CDR3 length is 15 residues. Trimming shortened V by 4 bases and J by 7 bases, and 16 bases separated the two germline ends. Germline V gene sequence: CDR1 MNHEY, CDR2 SVGAGI. This chain's CDR3 is CASSSGHGALEKLFF. The DNA for the CDR3 is TGTGCCAGCAGTTCCGGACATGGAGCTCTTGAAAAACTGTTTTTT.

The chain's CDR3 is CATSTLAGELGELFF. The CDR3 coding sequence is TGTGCCACCAGCACTCTAGCGGGAGAATTGGGGGAGCTGTTTTTT. The gene calls are TRBV15 and TRBJ2-2, with TRBD2 identical over 10 bases. The CDR3 is 15 residues long. Germline lookup yields CDR1 LNHNV and CDR2 YYDKDF (reference sequence). Trimming took 4 bases from V and 8 from J; bases not matched to a gene: 7.

The chain recombines TRBV5-1 with TRBJ2-7; 11 nucleotides line up with TRBD2. Trimming at V came to 2 bases and at J to 4 bases, leaving 14 bases not matched to a gene. CDR1 is SGHRS, CDR2 YFSETQ, per germline. This CDR3 has 18 amino acids. CDR3 bases: TGCGCCAGCAGCTTTTTACCCCCTGGGACTAGCGGTCGATACGAGCAGTACTTC. Residues: CASSFLPPGTSGRYEQYF.